These 16 T cell receptor beta chains were all obtained from the same sample, sequenced in a study of T cells in localized non-small cell lung cancer. The protocol was immunoSEQ multiplex PCR, while the TCRdb copy is restricted to in-frame clones and leaves out a portion. The sample yields fewer than 40,000 clones, around 73% seen once. This specimen consisted of peripheral blood, obtained before any cancer treatment. Receptors were obtained from a male donor aged 60 or over with stage II squamous cell lung carcinoma.

The genes are TRBV30 and TRBJ1-2, with D maybe TRBD1 (6 bases). This CDR3 is built from 15 residues. CDR1 and CDR2 from the germline V gene are GTSNPN and SVGIG (reference sequence). V was shortened by 1 base and J by 2 bases, with 14 bases between the two germline ends. CDR3 region: CAWSGGTGWNYGYTF. The CDR3 DNA reads TGTGCCTGGAGTGGGGGCACAGGGTGGAACTATGGCTACACCTTC.

This clone showed up just once. This chain uses TRBV7-8 with TRBJ1-1; tentative D call: TRBD1 (5 bases). V was trimmed by 0 bases and J by 6 bases, leaving 14 bases between them. Germline V gene data show CDR1 as SGHVS and CDR2 as FQNEAQ. The CDR3 totals 15 residues. In DNA, the CDR3 is TGTGCCAGCAGCTTAGCGTCCCGGGGGGTCGCTGAAGCTTTCTTT. This translates into CASSLASRGVAEAFF.

This chain links TRBV7-2 with TRBJ1-1, with D unresolved. CDR1 and CDR2 from the germline V gene are SGHTA and FQGNSA. The CDR3 covers 13 residues. The V and J ends lost 8 bases and 1 base respectively, with 11 bases between them. The DNA for the CDR3 is TGTGCCAGCTCAAAGGAAGGGAACACTGAAGCTTTCTTT. Its protein is CASSKEGNTEAFF.

The CDR3 bases are TGTGCCAGCAGTCTTACCACCGGGACAGGGGTTTACTATGGCTACACCTTC. This codes for CASSLTTGTGVYYGYTF. This sequence joins TRBV2 and TRBJ1-2, with 10 bases aligning to TRBD1. CDR1 and CDR2 from the germline V gene are SNHLY and FYNNEI. V gave up 5 bases and J gave up 3 bases; unmatched junction bases: 12. This CDR3 contains 17 residues.

V and J are TRBV2 and TRBJ2-6; TRBD1 agrees at 7 bases. CDR1 and CDR2 from the germline V gene are SNHLY and FYNNEI. CDR3 length: 16 amino acids. After removal of 7 bases from V and 0 bases from J, the junction contained 6 bases not matched to a gene. CDR3 residues: CASKGQSISGANVLTF. CDR3 sequence (DNA): TGTGCCAGCAAGGGACAGTCGATCTCTGGGGCCAACGTCCTGACTTTC. Full variable domain (outside the CDR3, taken from reference TRBV2 and TRBJ2-6): EPEVTQTPSHQVTQMGQEVILRCVPISNHLYFYWYRQILGQKVEFLVSFYNNEISEKSEIFDDQFSVERPDGSNFTLKIRSTKLEDSAMYFCASKGQSISGANVLTFGAGSRLTVL.

The chain combines TRBV7-2 with TRBJ2-3; D gene unclear. CDR1 SGHTA and CDR2 FQGNSA come from the germline V gene. This CDR3 is built from 14 residues. V was cut by 0 bases and J by 0 bases, with 4 bases left in between. The CDR3: CASSLAESTDTQYF. In DNA form, the CDR3 reads TGTGCCAGCAGCTTAGCGGAGAGCACAGATACGCAGTATTTT.

This chain uses TRBV9 with TRBJ2-1; D call uncertain. The CDR3 covers 13 residues. V shed 0 bases and J shed 5 bases, with 6 bases lying between them. Germline V CDR1 and CDR2: SGDLS, YYNGEE. The CDR3 region is CASSVAPHNEQFF. The CDR3 DNA sequence: TGTGCCAGCAGCGTAGCTCCTCACAATGAGCAGTTCTTC. Based on the CDR3 plus reference TRBV9 and TRBJ2-1, the full variable domain is DSGVTQTPKHLITATGQRVTLRCSPRSGDLSVYWYQQSLDQGLQFLIQYYNGEERAKGNILERFSAQQFPDLHSELNLSSLELGDSALYFCASSVAPHNEQFFGPGTRLTVL.

This clone appeared a few times. The V and J genes are TRBV5-1 and TRBJ1-1; D ambiguous. The V gene's germline CDR1 is SGHRS and CDR2 YFSETQ. The length of the CDR3 is 13 residues. The V end lost 4 bases, the J end lost 1 base, and 8 bases lay between the germline ends. The CDR3 coding sequence is TGCGCCAGCAGCCAAGAGACGAACACTGAAGCTTTCTTT. Its protein is CASSQETNTEAFF.

This sequence joins TRBV5-1 and TRBJ1-3; D is perhaps TRBD1 (5 bases). CDR1 is SGHRS, CDR2 YFSETQ, per germline. The CDR3 extends over 14 amino acids. The V and J ends lost 5 bases and 0 bases respectively, with 9 bases between them. The CDR3 DNA follows: TGCGCCAGCAGTGTTCAGGGCTCTGGAAACACCATATATTTT. Translating it yields CASSVQGSGNTIYF.

In DNA form, the CDR3 reads TGTGCCAGCAGCTTAGGAGGGGCGGTAGATACGCAGTATTTT. Its protein product is CASSLGGAVDTQYF. V usage is TRBV5-4 and J usage is TRBJ2-3, with TRBD2 as a possible D gene (6 bases). The germline CDR1 and CDR2 sequences are SGHNT and YYREEE (reference sequence). Trimming shortened V by 2 bases and J by 5 bases, and 12 bases separated the two germline ends. The CDR3 covers 14 residues.

Only one count was recorded for this clone. V usage is TRBV7-2 and J usage is TRBJ2-6, with 9 bases lining up with TRBD1. This CDR3 contains 16 residues. Germline CDR1 SGHTA, CDR2 FQGNSA. Losses at the gene ends were 4 bases for V and 1 base for J; bases not matched to a gene: 2. The CDR3: CASSWDRASGANVLTF. The CDR3 DNA is TGTGCCAGCAGCTGGGACAGGGCATCTGGGGCCAACGTCCTGACTTTC.

This rearrangement joins TRBV2 to TRBJ2-1; D not resolved. The CDR3 has 11 residues. Germline V CDR1 and CDR2: SNHLY, FYNNEI. V lost 6 bases, J lost 3 bases, and 3 bases lay in between. CDR3 residues: CASSDYNEQFF. The CDR3 nucleotides are TGTGCCAGCAGCGACTACAATGAGCAGTTCTTC.

The chain uses TRBV7-2 and TRBJ2-3; 9 nucleotides align to TRBD2. V gave up 3 bases and J gave up 6 bases; unmatched junction bases: 10. The CDR3 has 16 amino acids. The germline V gene encodes CDR1 SGHTA and CDR2 FQGNSA. CDR3 DNA: TGTGCCAGCAGCTTCCACAGCGGGGGGACGGGGGATACGCAGTATTTT. Residues: CASSFHSGGTGDTQYF.

The chain combines TRBV5-6 with TRBJ2-7; tentatively, D is TRBD1 (5 bases). Germline assignment: CDR1 SGHDT and CDR2 YYEEEE. V lost 4 bases, J lost 0 bases, and 11 bases lay in between. The CDR3 covers 14 residues. This chain's CDR3 is CASSLRVFSYEQYF. CDR3 DNA: TGTGCCAGCAGCCTCAGGGTGTTCTCCTACGAGCAGTACTTC. The full variable domain, in which reference TRBV5-6 and TRBJ2-7 provide the parts outside the CDR3, is DAGVTQSPTHLIKTRGQQVTLRCSPKSGHDTVSWYQQALGQGPQFIFQYYEEEERQRGNFPDRFSGHQFPNYSSELNVNALLLGDSALYLCASSLRVFSYEQYFGPGTRLTVT.

This clone is medium-sized by share. V is TRBV5-1 and J is TRBJ2-7, with D unclear. The germline CDR1 and CDR2 sequences are SGHRS and YFSETQ. This CDR3 comprises 13 residues. V gave up 4 bases and J gave up 1 base, with 9 bases separating them. This CDR3 reads CASSQSDSYEQYF. As DNA, the CDR3 is TGCGCCAGCAGCCAATCTGATTCCTACGAGCAGTACTTC.

This clone has only one observation. The chain combines TRBV21-1 with TRBJ2-1. TRBV21-1 represents a pseudogene. The CDR3 length is 14 residues. The CDR3 reads CASSKGRYEHEQFF. The CDR3 DNA follows: TGTGCCAGCAGCAAAGGACGTTATGAGCATGAGCAGTTCTTC.